The rows below give T cell receptor beta chains drawn from one sample of a study of shared clonotypes between healthy human individuals. TCRdb's copy holds only in-frame clones and misses some; the assay was immunoSEQ multiplex PCR. The table includes 2 million to 3 million clones, 80% to 95% detected once. The sample was naive CD4+ T cells from PBMCs. The receptor set was obtained from a man aged 18 to 35 in good health. Some clones in this sample may be carry-over from other donors' samples. Both conserved end residues are part of each CDR3. A D gene is named only where the DNA matches it firmly. Clone sizes are given selectively: once, few, many, or a class where the clone is expanded.

j_call v_call d_call clone_size cdr3_aa cdr3_nt
TRBJ1-4 TRBV5-1 - - CASSLGSTTNEKLFF TGCGCCAGCAGCTTGGGTTCGACAACTAATGAAAAACTGTTTTTT
TRBJ1-2 TRBV5-1 - - CASSEGDYGYTF TGCGCCAGCAGCGAGGGTGACTATGGCTACACCTTC
TRBJ1-4 TRBV28 TRBD1 once CASSTTGSLGEKLFF TGTGCCAGCAGCACGACAGGGTCGTTGGGAGAAAAACTGTTTTTT
TRBJ2-3 TRBV6-5 - - CASTPPGTDTQYF TGTGCCAGCACCCCTCCGGGCACAGATACGCAGTATTTT
TRBJ1-2 TRBV7-9 TRBD1 - CASSFGTGEKGGYTF TGTGCCAGCAGCTTTGGGACAGGGGAGAAGGGTGGCTACACCTTC
TRBJ2-1 TRBV29-1 - - CSVEGTVSYNEQFF TGCAGCGTTGAAGGGACAGTAAGTTACAATGAGCAGTTCTTC
TRBJ2-3 TRBV6-1 TRBD2 - CASSGLAGSLLYGTDTQYF TGTGCCAGCAGTGGACTAGCGGGATCACTCCTCTACGGCACAGATACGCAGTATTTT
TRBJ1-1 TRBV7-9 TRBD1 - CASSRGTGLNTEAFF TGTGCCAGCAGCCGCGGGACAGGGTTGAACACTGAAGCTTTCTTT
TRBJ1-1 TRBV9 - - CASSDGRRGLNTEAFF TGTGCCAGCAGCGACGGGAGAAGGGGCCTGAACACTGAAGCTTTCTTT
TRBJ1-1 TRBV2 - - CASSEERAGNTEAFF TGTGCCAGCAGTGAAGAGAGGGCAGGGAACACTGAAGCTTTCTTT
TRBJ2-3 TRBV4-3 TRBD2 - CASSQAGLAGSDTQYF TGCGCCAGCAGCCAAGCGGGACTAGCGGGATCAGATACGCAGTATTTT
TRBJ2-7 TRBV19 TRBD1 - CASSLPGQSPYEQYF TGTGCCAGTAGTCTCCCGGGACAGAGCCCCTACGAGCAGTACTTC
TRBJ1-1 TRBV4-1 - - CASSREWGTEAFF TGCGCCAGCAGCCGAGAATGGGGCACTGAAGCTTTCTTT
TRBJ2-7 TRBV11-2 TRBD1 - CASSSLTGVGEQYF TGTGCCAGCAGCTCACTAACAGGGGTGGGCGAGCAGTACTTC
TRBJ2-3 TRBV10-3 - - CAISGPGTLSTDTQYF TGTGCCATCAGTGGGCCCGGGACACTTAGCACAGATACGCAGTATTTT
TRBJ2-1 TRBV7-3 - - CASSSRGGMYNEQFF TGTGCCAGCAGCTCCCGGGGCGGGATGTACAATGAGCAGTTCTTC
TRBJ2-1 TRBV7-2 - - CASSANRVPDEQFF TGTGCCAGCAGCGCCAACAGGGTCCCCGATGAGCAGTTCTTC
TRBJ2-1 TRBV14 TRBD2 - CASSQAWAGANEQFF TGTGCCAGCAGCCAAGCATGGGCGGGAGCCAATGAGCAGTTCTTC
TRBJ1-3 TRBV6-5 TRBD1 - CASWRQGGNTIYF TGTGCCAGCTGGAGACAGGGAGGAAACACCATATATTTT
TRBJ2-3 TRBV7-2 TRBD2 - CASSLGTSGTVTDTQYF TGTGCCAGCAGCTTAGGCACTAGCGGGACCGTCACAGATACGCAGTATTTT
TRBJ2-3 TRBV9 - - CASSVGLTATDTQYF TGTGCCAGCAGCGTAGGGTTGACAGCCACAGATACGCAGTATTTT
TRBJ2-7 TRBV27 TRBD1 - CASSQRDRGRYEQYF TGTGCCAGCAGTCAGCGGGACAGGGGAAGGTACGAGCAGTACTTC
TRBJ2-5 TRBV30 - - CAWSHRGARAQYF TGTGCCTGGAGCCATAGGGGGGCCCGGGCCCAGTACTTC
TRBJ2-1 TRBV5-4 - - CASSPSRAHKGLGYNEQFF TGTGCCAGCAGCCCCTCCCGGGCTCACAAAGGTCTGGGCTACAATGAGCAGTTCTTC
TRBJ1-1 TRBV14 - - CASSQTRAVGMDTEAFF TGTGCCAGCAGCCAAACTAGGGCGGTCGGGATGGACACTGAAGCTTTCTTT
TRBJ1-1 TRBV28 TRBD1 - CASSFAGQGGRTEAFF TGTGCCAGCAGTTTCGCGGGACAGGGGGGGAGGACTGAAGCTTTCTTT
TRBJ2-7 TRBV5-1 TRBD2 - CASSLTGGSGRADEQYF TGCGCCAGCAGCTTGACGGGAGGGAGCGGGAGGGCCGATGAGCAGTACTTC
TRBJ2-1 TRBV2 - - CASAKGTTTNEQFF TGTGCCAGCGCGAAGGGGACCACTACAAATGAGCAGTTCTTC
TRBJ2-7 TRBV29-1 TRBD2 - CSVSTSGRKSYEQYF TGCAGCGTTTCCACTAGCGGGAGGAAGAGCTACGAGCAGTACTTC
TRBJ2-5 TRBV9 - - CASSVLAAQETQYF TGTGCCAGCAGCGTATTGGCAGCCCAAGAGACCCAGTACTTC
TRBJ1-1 TRBV13 TRBD1 - CASSPMTGVGTEAFF TGTGCCAGCAGCCCGATGACAGGGGTTGGCACTGAAGCTTTCTTT
TRBJ2-5 TRBV18 - - CASSPRANQETQYF TGTGCCAGCTCACCGAGAGCTAACCAAGAGACCCAGTACTTC
TRBJ1-1 TRBV5-6 - - CASSRPGAEAFF TGTGCCAGCAGCCGTCCGGGGGCTGAAGCTTTCTTT
TRBJ2-3 TRBV6-1 - - CASSDRSPTDTQYF TGTGCCAGCAGCGACAGGTCCCCCACAGATACGCAGTATTTT
TRBJ2-3 TRBV5-1 - - CASKGQGGADTQYF TGCGCCAGCAAAGGACAGGGAGGGGCAGATACGCAGTATTTT
TRBJ2-5 TRBV2 - - CATGRQETQYF TGTGCCACCGGCCGCCAAGAGACCCAGTACTTC
TRBJ2-7 TRBV28 - - CASSSYGTASSYEQYF TGTGCCAGCAGCTCCTACGGGACGGCAAGCTCCTACGAGCAGTACTTC
TRBJ2-3 TRBV30 - - CAWVKGSTDTQYF TGTGCCTGGGTAAAGGGGAGCACAGATACGCAGTATTTT
TRBJ1-1 TRBV20-1 - - CSGWRNTEAFF TGCAGTGGGTGGAGGAACACTGAAGCTTTCTTT
TRBJ2-1 TRBV28 - - CASSPARPNEQFF TGTGCCAGCAGTCCAGCGCGGCCTAATGAGCAGTTCTTC
TRBJ2-6 TRBV6-6 - - CASSRTSSGANVLTF TGTGCCAGCAGCCGAACGAGCTCTGGGGCCAACGTCCTGACTTTC
TRBJ1-3 TRBV9 - - CASSVAVGSGNTIYF TGTGCCAGCAGCGTAGCGGTCGGCTCTGGAAACACCATATATTTT
TRBJ2-7 TRBV6-1 - - CASSQVYEQYF TGTGCCAGCTCTCAGGTCTACGAGCAGTACTTC
TRBJ1-1 TRBV27 - - CASSFRAGGLTEAFF TGTGCCAGCAGTTTTCGGGCGGGGGGATTAACCGAAGCTTTCTTT
TRBJ1-6 TRBV10-3 TRBD1 - CAISQRDYRGNSPLHF TGTGCCATCAGCCAAAGGGACTACAGGGGTAACTCACCCCTCCACTTT
TRBJ1-1 TRBV12-5 - once CASGLGRGTEAFF TGTGCTAGTGGCCTCGGGCGGGGGACTGAAGCTTTCTTT